This T cell receptor beta chain derives from a study of cytomegalovirus exposure and HLA in healthy donors. It was with 60 Vbeta and 13 Jbeta primers that the PCR ran. Sequencing used immunoSEQ multiplex PCR; TCRdb keeps in-frame clones, though not all of them. The data contain 95,000 to 130,000 clones, approximately 70% of them singletons. This clonotype was sampled from a middle-aged woman in good health and CMV-seropositive. Sequenced sample: PBMCs.

This CDR3 is CASSIGLAGGNEQFF. The CDR3 DNA reads as TGTGCCAGCAGCATAGGACTAGCGGGAGGTAATGAGCAGTTCTTC. The V call is TRBV7-2, the J call TRBJ2-1; 14 bases are shared with TRBD2. The V and J ends lost 5 bases and 7 bases, in that order; junction bases with no gene match: 4. The germline gives CDR1 SGHTA, CDR2 FQGNSA. This CDR3 is built from 15 residues.